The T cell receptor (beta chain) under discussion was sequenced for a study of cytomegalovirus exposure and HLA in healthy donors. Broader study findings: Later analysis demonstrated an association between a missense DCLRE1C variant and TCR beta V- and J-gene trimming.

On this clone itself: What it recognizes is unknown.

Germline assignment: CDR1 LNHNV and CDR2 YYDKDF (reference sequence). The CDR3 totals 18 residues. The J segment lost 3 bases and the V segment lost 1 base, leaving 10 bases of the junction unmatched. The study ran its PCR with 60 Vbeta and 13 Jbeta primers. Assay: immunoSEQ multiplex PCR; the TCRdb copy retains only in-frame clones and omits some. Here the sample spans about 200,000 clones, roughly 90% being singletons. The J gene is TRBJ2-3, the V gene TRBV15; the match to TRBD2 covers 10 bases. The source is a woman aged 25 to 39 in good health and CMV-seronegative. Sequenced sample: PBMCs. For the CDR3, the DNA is TGTGCCACCAGCAGAGCGGGTCCAGCGGGAGGGCCAACAGATACGCAGTATTTT. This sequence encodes CATSRAGPAGGPTDTQYF.